What follows describes a single T cell receptor beta chain. This sample is drawn from a study of beta chain features in type 1 diabetes. The sequenced template was cDNA made from the entire isolated RNA. Clones were read by immunoSEQ multiplex PCR, and TCRdb kept only the in-frame ones, dropping some. The table includes 130,000 or so clones, about a tenth detected once. The V end was cut by 7 bases, the J end by 8 bases, with 26 bases between. This CDR3 has 16 amino acids. Germline CDR1 reads SNHLY; CDR2 reads FYNNEI. Sample: central memory CD4+ T cells from blood. The chain uses TRBV2 and TRBJ1-2; TRBD1 might be the D (6 bases). The source of this sequence is a man aged 18 to 35 in good health. The CDR3 here is CASTKWRVGGSHGYTF. In DNA form, the CDR3 reads TGTGCCAGCACCAAATGGCGGGTAGGGGGATCTCACGGCTACACCTTC.